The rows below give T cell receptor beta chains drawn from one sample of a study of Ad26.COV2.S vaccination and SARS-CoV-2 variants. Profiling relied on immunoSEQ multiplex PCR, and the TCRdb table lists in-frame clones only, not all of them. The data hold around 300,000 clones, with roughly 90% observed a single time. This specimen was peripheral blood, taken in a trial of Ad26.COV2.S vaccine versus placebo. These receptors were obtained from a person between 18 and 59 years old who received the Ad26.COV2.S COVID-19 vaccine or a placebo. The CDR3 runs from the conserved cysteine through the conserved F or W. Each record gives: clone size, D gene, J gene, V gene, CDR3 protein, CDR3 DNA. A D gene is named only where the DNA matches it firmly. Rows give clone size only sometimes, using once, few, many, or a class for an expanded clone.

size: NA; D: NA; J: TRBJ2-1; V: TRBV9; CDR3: CASSPQTGADVGEQFF; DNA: TGTGCCAGCAGCCCACAGACAGGCGCTGACGTGGGTGAGCAGTTCTTC
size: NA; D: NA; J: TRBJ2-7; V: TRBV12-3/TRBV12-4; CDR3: CASEGAGDEQYF; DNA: TGTGCCTCGGAGGGGGCAGGGGACGAGCAGTACTTC
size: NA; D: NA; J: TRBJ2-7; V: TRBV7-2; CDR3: CASSLGVGAAEQYF; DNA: TGTGCCAGCAGCTTAGGGGTAGGGGCAGCCGAGCAGTACTTC
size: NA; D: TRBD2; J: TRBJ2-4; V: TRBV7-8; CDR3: CASSLGHGTVAASGNGDIQYF; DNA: TGTGCCAGCAGCTTAGGACACGGGACGGTCGCGGCTAGCGGGAATGGAGACATTCAGTACTTC
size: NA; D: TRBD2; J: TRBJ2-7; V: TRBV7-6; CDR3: CASSSGAGEQYF; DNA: TGTGCCAGCTCTAGCGGAGCGGGCGAGCAGTACTTC
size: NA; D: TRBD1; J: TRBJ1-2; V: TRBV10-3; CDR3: CAISDHRGRSYGYTF; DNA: TGTGCCATCAGTGACCACAGGGGGCGATCCTATGGCTACACCTTC
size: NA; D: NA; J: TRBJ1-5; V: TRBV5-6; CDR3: CASSAGRDQPQHF; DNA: TGTGCCAGCAGCGCGGGGAGAGATCAGCCCCAGCATTTT
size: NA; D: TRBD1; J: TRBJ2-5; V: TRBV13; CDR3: CASSGLGQGKETQYF; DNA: TGTGCCAGCAGCGGCCTCGGACAGGGGAAAGAGACCCAGTACTTC
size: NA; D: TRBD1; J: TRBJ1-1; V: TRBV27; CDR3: CASGTGAMNTEAFF; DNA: TGTGCCAGCGGGACAGGGGCTATGAACACTGAAGCTTTCTTT
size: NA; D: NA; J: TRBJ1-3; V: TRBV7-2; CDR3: CASSLLGRYSGNTIYF; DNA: TGTGCCAGCAGCTTACTGGGCCGCTACTCTGGAAACACCATATATTTT
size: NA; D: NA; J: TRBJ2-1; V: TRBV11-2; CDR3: CASSYDYYNEQFF; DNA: TGTGCCAGCAGCTATGACTACTACAATGAGCAGTTCTTC
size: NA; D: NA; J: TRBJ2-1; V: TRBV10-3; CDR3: CAISQALQGHNEQFF; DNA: TGTGCCATCAGCCAAGCTCTCCAGGGCCACAATGAGCAGTTCTTC
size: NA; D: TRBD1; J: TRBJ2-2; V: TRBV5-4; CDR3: CASSRDRGNTGELFF; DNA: TGTGCCAGCAGCCGGGACAGGGGAAACACCGGGGAGCTGTTTTTT
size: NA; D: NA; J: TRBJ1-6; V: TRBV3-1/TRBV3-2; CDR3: CASSQVHSPLHF; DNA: TGTGCCAGCAGCCAAGTTCATTCACCCCTCCACTTT
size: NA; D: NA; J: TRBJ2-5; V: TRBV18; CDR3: CASSQEAFGNQETQYF; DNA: TGTGCCAGCTCCCAGGAGGCATTTGGGAACCAAGAGACCCAGTACTTC
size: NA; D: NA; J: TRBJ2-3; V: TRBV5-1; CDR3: CASSPTTASTDTQYF; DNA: TGCGCCAGCAGCCCGACTACGGCTAGCACAGATACGCAGTATTTT
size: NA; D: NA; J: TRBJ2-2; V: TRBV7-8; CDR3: CASSSRDTRGELFF; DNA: TGTGCCAGCAGCTCGCGGGACACCCGGGGGGAGCTGTTTTTT
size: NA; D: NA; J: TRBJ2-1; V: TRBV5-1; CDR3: CASSLGLLRGLSYNEQFF; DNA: TGCGCCAGCAGCTTGGGCCTGCTTCGGGGTCTTTCGTACAATGAGCAGTTCTTC
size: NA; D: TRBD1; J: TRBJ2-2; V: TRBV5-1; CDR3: CASSPGTGAPNTGELFF; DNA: TGCGCCAGCAGTCCCGGGACAGGGGCGCCGAACACCGGGGAGCTGTTTTTT
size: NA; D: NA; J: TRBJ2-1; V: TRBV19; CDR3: CASSMFLFERGEQFF; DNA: TGTGCCAGTAGTATGTTCCTATTTGAGAGGGGTGAGCAGTTCTTC
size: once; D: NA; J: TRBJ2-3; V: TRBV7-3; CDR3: CASRIGVSTDTQYF; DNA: TGTGCCAGCAGAATTGGAGTTAGCACAGATACGCAGTATTTT
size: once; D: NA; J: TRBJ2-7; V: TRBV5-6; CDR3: CASSGRGQTYEQYF; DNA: TGTGCCAGCAGCGGGAGGGGACAGACCTACGAGCAGTACTTC
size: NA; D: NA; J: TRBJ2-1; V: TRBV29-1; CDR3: CSAPLIGDYNEQFF; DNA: TGCAGCGCCCCCTTGATCGGGGACTACAATGAGCAGTTCTTC
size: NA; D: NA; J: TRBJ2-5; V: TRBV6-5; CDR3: CASSYDPREETQYF; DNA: TGTGCCAGCAGTTACGACCCCAGGGAAGAGACCCAGTACTTC
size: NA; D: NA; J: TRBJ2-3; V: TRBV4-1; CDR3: CASSQVGQGRETDTQYF; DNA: TGCGCCAGCAGCCAAGTAGGGCAGGGCAGGGAGACAGATACGCAGTATTTT